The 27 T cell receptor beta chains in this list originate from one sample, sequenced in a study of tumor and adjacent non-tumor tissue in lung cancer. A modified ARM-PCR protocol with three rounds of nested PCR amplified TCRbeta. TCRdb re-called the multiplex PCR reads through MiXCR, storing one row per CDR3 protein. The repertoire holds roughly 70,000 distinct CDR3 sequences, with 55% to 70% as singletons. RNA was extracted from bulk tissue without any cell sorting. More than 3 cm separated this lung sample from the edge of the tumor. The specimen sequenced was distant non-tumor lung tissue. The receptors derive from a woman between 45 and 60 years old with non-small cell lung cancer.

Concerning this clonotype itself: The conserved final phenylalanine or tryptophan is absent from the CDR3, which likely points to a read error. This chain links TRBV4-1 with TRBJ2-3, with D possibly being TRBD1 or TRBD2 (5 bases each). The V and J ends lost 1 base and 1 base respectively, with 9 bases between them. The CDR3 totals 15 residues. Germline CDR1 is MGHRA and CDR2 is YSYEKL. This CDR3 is CASSQVMGGTDTQYL. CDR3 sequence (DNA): TGCGCCAGCAGCCAAGTCATGGGGGGCACAGATACGCAGTATCTT.

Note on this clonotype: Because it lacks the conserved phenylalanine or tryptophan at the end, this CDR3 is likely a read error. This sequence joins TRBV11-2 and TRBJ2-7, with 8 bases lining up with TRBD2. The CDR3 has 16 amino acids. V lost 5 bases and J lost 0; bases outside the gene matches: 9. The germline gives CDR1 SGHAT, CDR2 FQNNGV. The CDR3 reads CASSPLADGSSYEQYL. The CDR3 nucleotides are TGTGCCAGCAGCCCACTAGCGGATGGAAGCTCCTACGAGCAGTACCTC.

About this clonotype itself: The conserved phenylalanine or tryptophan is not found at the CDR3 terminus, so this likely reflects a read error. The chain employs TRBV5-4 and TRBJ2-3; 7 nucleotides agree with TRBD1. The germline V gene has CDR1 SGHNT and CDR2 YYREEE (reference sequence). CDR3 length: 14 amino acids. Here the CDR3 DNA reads TGTGCCAGCAGCCCGACAGGGAGCACAGATATGCAGTATTTA. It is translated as CASSPTGSTDMQYL.

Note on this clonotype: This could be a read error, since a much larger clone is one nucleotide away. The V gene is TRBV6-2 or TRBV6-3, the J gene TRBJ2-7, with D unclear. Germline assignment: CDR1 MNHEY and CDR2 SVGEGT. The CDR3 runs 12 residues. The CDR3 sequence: CDSSLESYEQYF. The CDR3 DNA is TGTGACAGCAGCTTGGAATCCTACGAGCAGTACTTC.

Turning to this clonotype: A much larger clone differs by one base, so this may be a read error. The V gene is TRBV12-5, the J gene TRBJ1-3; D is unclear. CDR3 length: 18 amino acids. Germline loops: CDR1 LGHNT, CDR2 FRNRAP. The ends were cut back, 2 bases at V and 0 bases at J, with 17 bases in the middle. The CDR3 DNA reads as TGTGCTAGTGGTTTGCTCCGACCCCTCGCTGGCTCTGGAAACACCATATATTTT. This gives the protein CASGLLRPLAGSGNTIYF. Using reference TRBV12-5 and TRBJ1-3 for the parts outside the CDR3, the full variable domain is DARVTQTPRHKVTEMGQEVTMRCQPILGHNTVFWYRQTMMQGLELLAYFRNRAPLDDSGMPKDRFSAEMPDATLATLKIQPSEPRDSAVYFCASGLLRPLAGSGNTIYFGEGSWLTVV.

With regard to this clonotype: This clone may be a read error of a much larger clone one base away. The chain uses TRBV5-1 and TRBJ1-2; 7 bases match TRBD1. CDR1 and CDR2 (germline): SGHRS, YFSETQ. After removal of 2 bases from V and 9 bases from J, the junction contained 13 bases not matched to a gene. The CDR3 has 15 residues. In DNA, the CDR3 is TGCGCCAGCAGCTTCCTAAGGACAGGATTTACTAGCTACACCTTC. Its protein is CASSFLRTGFTSYTF.

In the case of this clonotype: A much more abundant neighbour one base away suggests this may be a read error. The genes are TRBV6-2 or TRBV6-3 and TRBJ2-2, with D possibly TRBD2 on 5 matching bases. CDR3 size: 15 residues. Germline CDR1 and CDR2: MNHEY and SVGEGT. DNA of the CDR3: TGTGCCAGCAGTTTGTCAGTCTACGGCACCGGGGTGCTGTTTTTT. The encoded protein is CASSLSVYGTGVLFF.

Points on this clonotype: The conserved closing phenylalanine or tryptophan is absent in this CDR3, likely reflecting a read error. DNA for the CDR3: TGTGCCAGCAGTTACGGTAACTATGGCTACACCTTA. Translating it yields CASSYGNYGYTL. The chain uses TRBV6-2 or TRBV6-3 and TRBJ1-2; D is uncertain. The V gene's germline CDR1 is MNHEY and CDR2 SVGEGT. V gave up 2 bases and J gave up 1 base, with 2 bases separating them. The CDR3 spans 12 residues.

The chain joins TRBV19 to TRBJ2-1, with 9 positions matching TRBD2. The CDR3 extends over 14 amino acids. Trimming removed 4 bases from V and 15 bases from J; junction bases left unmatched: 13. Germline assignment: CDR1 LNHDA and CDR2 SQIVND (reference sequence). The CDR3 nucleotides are TGTGCCAGTAGTAGGGGGCGTGTAGCGGGAGTAAGGTTCTTC. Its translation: CASSRGRVAGVRFF.

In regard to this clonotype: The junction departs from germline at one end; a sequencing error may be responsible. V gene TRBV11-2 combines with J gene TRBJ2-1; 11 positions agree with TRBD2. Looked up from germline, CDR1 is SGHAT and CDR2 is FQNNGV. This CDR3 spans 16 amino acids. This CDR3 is CANSRMTLAGDSEQFF. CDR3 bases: TGTGCCAACAGCCGGATGACACTAGCGGGGGACAGTGAGCAGTTCTTC. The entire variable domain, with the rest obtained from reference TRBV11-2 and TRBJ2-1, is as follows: EAGVAQSPRYKIIEKRQSVAFWCNPISGHATLYWYQQILGQGPKLLIQFQNNGVVDDSQLPKDRFSAERLKGVDSTLKIQPAKLEDSAVYLCANSRMTLAGDSEQFFGPGTRLTVL.

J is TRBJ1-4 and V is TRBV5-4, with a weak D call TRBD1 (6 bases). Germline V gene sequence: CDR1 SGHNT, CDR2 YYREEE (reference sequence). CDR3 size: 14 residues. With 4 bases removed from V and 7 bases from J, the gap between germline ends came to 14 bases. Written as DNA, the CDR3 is TGTGCCAGCAGCCGGGACAAGGGGAGTGAAAAACTGTTTTTT. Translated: CASSRDKGSEKLFF.

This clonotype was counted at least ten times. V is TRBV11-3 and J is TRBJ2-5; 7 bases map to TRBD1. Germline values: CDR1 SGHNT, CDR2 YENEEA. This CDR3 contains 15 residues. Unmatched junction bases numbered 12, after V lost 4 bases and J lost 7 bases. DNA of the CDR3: TGTGCCAGCAGCTCGTCCAGGACAGGCGATAGGACCCAGTACTTC. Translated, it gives CASSSSRTGDRTQYF.

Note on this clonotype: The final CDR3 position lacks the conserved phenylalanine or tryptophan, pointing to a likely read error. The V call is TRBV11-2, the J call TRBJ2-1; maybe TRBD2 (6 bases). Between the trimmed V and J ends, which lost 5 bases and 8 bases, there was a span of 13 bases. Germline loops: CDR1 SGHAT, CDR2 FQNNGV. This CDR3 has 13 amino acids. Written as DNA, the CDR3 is TGTGCCAGCAGCCTCAATGCGGGGTATGAGCAGTTCGTC. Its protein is CASSLNAGYEQFV.

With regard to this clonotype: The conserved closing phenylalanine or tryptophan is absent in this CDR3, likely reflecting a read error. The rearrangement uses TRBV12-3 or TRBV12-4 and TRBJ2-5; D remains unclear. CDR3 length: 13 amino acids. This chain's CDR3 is CASSLSPQEIQYS. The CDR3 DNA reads TGTGCCAGTAGTTTATCACCACAAGAGATCCAGTACTCC.

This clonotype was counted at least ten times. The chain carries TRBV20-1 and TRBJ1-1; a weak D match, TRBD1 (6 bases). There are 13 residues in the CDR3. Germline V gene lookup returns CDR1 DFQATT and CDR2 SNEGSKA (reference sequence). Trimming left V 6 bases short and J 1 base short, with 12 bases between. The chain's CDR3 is CSARTGRNTEAFF. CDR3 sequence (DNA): TGCAGTGCGAGAACAGGGAGGAACACTGAAGCTTTCTTT.

The chain's CDR3 is CVSSPSGYEQFF. DNA for the CDR3: TGTGTAAGCAGCCCCTCCGGGTATGAGCAGTTCTTC. This chain uses TRBV11-2 with TRBJ2-1; D gene unclear. Germline lookup yields CDR1 SGHAT and CDR2 FQNNGV. There are 12 residues in the CDR3.

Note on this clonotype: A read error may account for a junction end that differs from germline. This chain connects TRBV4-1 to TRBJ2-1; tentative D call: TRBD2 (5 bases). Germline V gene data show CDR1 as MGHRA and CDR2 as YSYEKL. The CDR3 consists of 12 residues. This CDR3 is CASSRGRAEQFF. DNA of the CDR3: TGCGCCAGCAGCCGAGGGAGAGCTGAGCAATTCTTC.

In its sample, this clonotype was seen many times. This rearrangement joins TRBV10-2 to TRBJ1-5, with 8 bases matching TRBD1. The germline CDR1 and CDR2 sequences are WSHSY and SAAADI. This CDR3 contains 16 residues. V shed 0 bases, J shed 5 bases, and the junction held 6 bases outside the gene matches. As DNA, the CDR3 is TGCGCCAGCAGTGAGTCCGACAGGGGCCCGGATCAGCCCCAGCATTTT. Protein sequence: CASSESDRGPDQPQHF.

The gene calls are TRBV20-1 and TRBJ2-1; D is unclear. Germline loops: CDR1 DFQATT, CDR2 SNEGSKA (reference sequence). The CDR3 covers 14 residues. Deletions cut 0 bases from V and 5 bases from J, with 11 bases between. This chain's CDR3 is CSARDWLNHNEQFF. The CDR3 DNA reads TGCAGTGCTAGAGATTGGCTAAACCACAATGAGCAGTTCTTC.

CDR3 nucleotides: TGTGCCAGCAGTTCCACCGCATACAGGGGAATGAGCACCGGGGAGCTGTTTTTT. Its protein is CASSSTAYRGMSTGELFF. The rearrangement links TRBV11-2 to TRBJ2-2; 7 nucleotides agree with TRBD1. There are 18 residues in the CDR3. Germline V gene data show CDR1 as SGHAT and CDR2 as FQNNGV. Germline trimming cut 6 bases from V and 4 bases from J; bases unmatched to any gene: 17.

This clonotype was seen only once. CDR3 residues: CASSLTGTAYEQYF. CDR3 bases: TGTGCCAGCAGCCTAACGGGGACAGCCTACGAGCAGTACTTC. The V and J genes are TRBV7-8 and TRBJ2-7, with TRBD1 matching over 7 bases. The V and J ends lost 5 bases and 2 bases, in that order; junction bases with no gene match: 6. Per germline, CDR1 SGHVS and CDR2 FQNEAQ. The CDR3 is 14 amino acids. Supplemented by reference TRBV7-8 and TRBJ2-7, the full variable domain reads GAGVSQSPRYKVAKRGQDVALRCDPISGHVSLFWYQQALGQGPEFLTYFQNEAQLDKSGLPSDRFFAERPEGSVSTLKIQRTQQEDSAVYLCASSLTGTAYEQYFGPGTRLTVT.

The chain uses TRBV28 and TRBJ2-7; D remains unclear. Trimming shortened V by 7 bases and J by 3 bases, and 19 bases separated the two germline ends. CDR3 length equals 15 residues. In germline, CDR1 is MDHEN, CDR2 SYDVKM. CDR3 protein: CASMVQEGQSYEQYF. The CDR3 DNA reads TGTGCCAGCATGGTCCAAGAAGGCCAGAGCTACGAGCAGTACTTC.

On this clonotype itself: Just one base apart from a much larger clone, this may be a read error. The CDR3 DNA reads TGTGCCAGCCTCAGTTCGGCCAGGGGCTACTATGGCTACATCTTC. Its protein is CASLSSARGYYGYIF. The V call is TRBV6-2 or TRBV6-3, the J call TRBJ1-2; weak D call: TRBD1 (6 bases). The germline gives CDR1 MNHEY, CDR2 SVGEGT. The CDR3 extends over 15 amino acids.

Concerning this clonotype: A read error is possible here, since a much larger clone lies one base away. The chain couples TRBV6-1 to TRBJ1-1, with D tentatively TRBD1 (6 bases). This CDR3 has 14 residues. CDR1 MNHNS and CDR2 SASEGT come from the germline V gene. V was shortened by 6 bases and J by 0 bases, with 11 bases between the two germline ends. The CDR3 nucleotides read TGTGCCAGCAGGGACAGAGTATTGAACACTGAAGCTTTCTTT. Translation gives CASRDRVLNTEAFF.

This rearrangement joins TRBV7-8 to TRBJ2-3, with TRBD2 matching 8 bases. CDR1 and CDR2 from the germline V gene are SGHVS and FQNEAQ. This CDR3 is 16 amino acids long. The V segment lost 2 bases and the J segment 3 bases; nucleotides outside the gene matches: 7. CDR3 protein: CASSLYRAGATDTQYF. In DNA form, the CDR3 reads TGTGCCAGCAGCTTATACCGAGCGGGAGCGACAGATACGCAGTATTTT.

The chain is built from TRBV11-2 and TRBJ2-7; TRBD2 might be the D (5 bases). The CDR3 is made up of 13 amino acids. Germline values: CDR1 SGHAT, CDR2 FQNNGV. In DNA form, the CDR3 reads TGTGCTAGCCGCTCAGCGGTTGGGTACGAGCAGTACTTC. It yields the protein CASRSAVGYEQYF.

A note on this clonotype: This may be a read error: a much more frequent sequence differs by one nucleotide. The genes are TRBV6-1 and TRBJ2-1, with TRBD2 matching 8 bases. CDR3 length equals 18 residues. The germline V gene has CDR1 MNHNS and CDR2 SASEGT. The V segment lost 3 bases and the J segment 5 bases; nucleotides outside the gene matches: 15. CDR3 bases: TGTGCCAGCAGTGATATACGGGGGGGGCTACGAGGGGACAATGAGCAGTTCTTC. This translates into CASSDIRGGLRGDNEQFF.